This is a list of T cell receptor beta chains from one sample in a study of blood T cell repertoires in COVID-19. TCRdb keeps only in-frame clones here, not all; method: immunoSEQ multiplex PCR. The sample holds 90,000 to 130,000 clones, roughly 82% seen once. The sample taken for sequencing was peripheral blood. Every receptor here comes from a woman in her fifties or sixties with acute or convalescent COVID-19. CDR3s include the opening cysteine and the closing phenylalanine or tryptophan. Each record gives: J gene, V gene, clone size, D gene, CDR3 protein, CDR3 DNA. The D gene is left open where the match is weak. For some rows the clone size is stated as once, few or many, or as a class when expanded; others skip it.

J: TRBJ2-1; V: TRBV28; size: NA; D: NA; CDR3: CASSWANEQFF; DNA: TGTGCCAGCAGTTGGGCCAATGAGCAGTTCTTC
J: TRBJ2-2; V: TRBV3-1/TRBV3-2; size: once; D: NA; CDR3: CASSRGTNTGELFF; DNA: TGTGCCAGCAGTCGGGGGACGAACACCGGGGAGCTGTTTTTT
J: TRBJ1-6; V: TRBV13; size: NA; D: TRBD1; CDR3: CASSLRRTGGNSPLHF; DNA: TGTGCCAGCAGCCTCAGACGGACAGGAGGGAATTCACCCCTCCACTTT
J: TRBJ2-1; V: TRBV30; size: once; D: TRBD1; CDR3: CAWSPPGQGREQFF; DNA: TGTGCCTGGAGTCCGCCGGGACAGGGCAGGGAGCAGTTCTTC
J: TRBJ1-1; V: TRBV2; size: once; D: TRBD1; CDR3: CASGKDRALGNTEAFF; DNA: TGTGCCAGTGGAAAGGACAGGGCCTTGGGGAACACTGAAGCTTTCTTT
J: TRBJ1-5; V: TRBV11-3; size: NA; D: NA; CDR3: CASSLGGESQPQHF; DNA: TGTGCCAGCAGCCTGGGGGGGGAAAGTCAGCCCCAGCATTTT
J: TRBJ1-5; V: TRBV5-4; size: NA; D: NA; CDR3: CASSSGPVDNQPQHF; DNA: TGTGCCAGCAGCTCGGGTCCAGTTGACAATCAGCCCCAGCATTTT
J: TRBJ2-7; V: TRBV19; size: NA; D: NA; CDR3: CASSPRQGGYEQYF; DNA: TGTGCCAGTAGTCCCCGGCAGGGTGGATACGAGCAGTACTTC
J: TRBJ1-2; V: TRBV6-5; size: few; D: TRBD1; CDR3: CASTPDRGGYGYTF; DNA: TGTGCCAGCACCCCGGACAGGGGGGGCTATGGCTACACCTTC
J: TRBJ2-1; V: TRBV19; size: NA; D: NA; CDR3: CASSIGGGPNEQFF; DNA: TGTGCCAGTAGTATCGGCGGGGGCCCGAATGAGCAGTTCTTC
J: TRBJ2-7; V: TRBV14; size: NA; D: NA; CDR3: CASSQGRSYEQYF; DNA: TGTGCCAGCAGCCAAGGCCGGTCCTACGAGCAGTACTTC
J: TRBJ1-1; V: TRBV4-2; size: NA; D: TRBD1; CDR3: CASSRPGQGNTEAFF; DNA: TGTGCCAGCAGCCGACCCGGACAGGGGAACACTGAAGCTTTCTTT
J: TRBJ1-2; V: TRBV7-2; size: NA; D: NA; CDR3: CASSLDRRQGGRGYTF; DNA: TGTGCCAGCAGCTTAGATAGGAGGCAGGGAGGCAGAGGCTACACCTTC
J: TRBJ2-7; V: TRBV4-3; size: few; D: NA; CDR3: CASSQDYAVYVSYEQYF; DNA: TGCGCCAGCAGCCAAGATTATGCTGTCTACGTCTCCTACGAGCAGTACTTC
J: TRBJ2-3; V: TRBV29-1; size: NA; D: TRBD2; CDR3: CSVDSGGTDTQYF; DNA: TGCAGCGTTGATAGCGGGGGCACAGATACGCAGTATTTT
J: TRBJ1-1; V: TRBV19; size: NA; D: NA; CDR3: CASSPQDTEAFF; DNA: TGTGCCAGTAGTCCCCAGGACACTGAAGCTTTCTTT
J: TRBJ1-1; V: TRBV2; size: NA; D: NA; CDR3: CASRVTVNTEAFF; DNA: TGTGCCAGCAGGGTCACAGTGAACACTGAAGCTTTCTTT
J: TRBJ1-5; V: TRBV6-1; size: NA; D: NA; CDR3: CASSEPLYTNQPQHF; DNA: TGTGCCAGCAGTGAACCTCTTTACACCAATCAGCCCCAGCATTTT
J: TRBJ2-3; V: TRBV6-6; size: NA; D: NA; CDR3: CATAGKSSTDTQYF; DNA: TGTGCCACCGCGGGGAAATCTAGCACAGATACGCAGTATTTT
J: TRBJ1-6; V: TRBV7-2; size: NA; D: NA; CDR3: CASSLYRVDSPLHF; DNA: TGTGCCAGCAGCTTATACAGGGTTGATTCACCCCTCCACTTT
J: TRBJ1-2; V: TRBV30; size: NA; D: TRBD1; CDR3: CAWSGTGVGGYTF; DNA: TGTGCCTGGAGTGGTACAGGGGTCGGTGGCTACACCTTC
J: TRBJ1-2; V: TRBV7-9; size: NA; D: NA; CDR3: CASSSIQGMGSGYTF; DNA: TGTGCCAGCAGCTCCATACAGGGAATGGGATCTGGCTACACCTTC
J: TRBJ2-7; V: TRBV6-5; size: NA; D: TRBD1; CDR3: CASSQSGTVNEQYF; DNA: TGTGCCAGCAGTCAATCCGGGACAGTAAACGAGCAGTACTTC
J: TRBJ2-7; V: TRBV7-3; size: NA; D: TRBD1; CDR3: CASSNGQGREQYF; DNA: TGTGCCAGCAGCAATGGACAGGGCCGGGAGCAGTACTTC
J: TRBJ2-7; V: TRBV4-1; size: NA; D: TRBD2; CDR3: CASSQGPGGTYEQYF; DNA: TGCGCCAGCAGCCAAGGTCCGGGGGGGACCTACGAGCAGTACTTC
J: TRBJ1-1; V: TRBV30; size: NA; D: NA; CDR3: CAWSVKAANEAFF; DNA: TGTGCCTGGAGTGTTAAGGCGGCAAATGAAGCTTTCTTT
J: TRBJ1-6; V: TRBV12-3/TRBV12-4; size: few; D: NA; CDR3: CASSLGRALHF; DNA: TGTGCCAGCAGTTTGGGGAGGGCCCTCCACTTT
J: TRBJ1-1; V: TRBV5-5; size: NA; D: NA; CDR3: CASSLYQVLFMNTEAFF; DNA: TGTGCCAGCAGCTTGTACCAGGTCCTTTTTATGAACACTGAAGCTTTCTTT
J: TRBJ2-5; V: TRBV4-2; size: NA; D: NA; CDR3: CASSQSLGGGHETQYF; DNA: TGTGCCAGCAGCCAATCCCTTGGGGGGGGGCACGAGACCCAGTACTTC
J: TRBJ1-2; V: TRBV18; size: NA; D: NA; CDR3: CASSDGGLYGYTF; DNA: TGTGCCAGCTCAGACGGGGGGCTCTATGGCTACACCTTC
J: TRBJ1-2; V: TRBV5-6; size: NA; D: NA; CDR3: CASGQSLGGYGYTF; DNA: TGTGCCAGCGGACAATCCTTGGGCGGCTATGGCTACACCTTC
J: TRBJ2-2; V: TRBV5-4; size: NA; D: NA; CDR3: CASSKEEGAGGELFF; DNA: TGTGCCAGCAGCAAAGAGGAGGGGGCAGGCGGGGAGCTGTTTTTT
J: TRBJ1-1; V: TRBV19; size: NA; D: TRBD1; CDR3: CATAATGLGVPEAFF; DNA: TGTGCCACCGCCGCGACAGGGTTAGGTGTACCTGAAGCTTTCTTT
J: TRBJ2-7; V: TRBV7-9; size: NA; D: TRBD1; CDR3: CASSARQGIANEQYF; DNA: TGTGCCAGCAGCGCCCGACAGGGTATAGCCAACGAGCAGTACTTC
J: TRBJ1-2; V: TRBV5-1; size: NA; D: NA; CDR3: CASSLQDGSYGYTF; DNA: TGCGCCAGCAGCTTACAGGACGGTTCCTATGGCTACACCTTC
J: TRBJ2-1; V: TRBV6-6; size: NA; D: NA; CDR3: CASRQPGRTVF; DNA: TGTGCCAGCAGGCAACCGGGACGGACAGTCTTC
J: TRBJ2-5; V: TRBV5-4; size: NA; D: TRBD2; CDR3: CASSLGSSGAETQYF; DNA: TGTGCCAGCAGCTTAGGTTCTAGCGGGGCGGAGACCCAGTACTTC
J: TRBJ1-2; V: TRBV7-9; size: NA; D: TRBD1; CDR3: CASSPGQGANYGYTF; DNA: TGTGCCAGCAGCCCGGGACAGGGGGCGAACTATGGCTACACCTTC
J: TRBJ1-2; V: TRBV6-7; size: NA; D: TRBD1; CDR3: CASSCRDSGYGYTF; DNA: TGTGCCAGCAGTTGCCGGGACAGCGGGTATGGCTACACCTTC
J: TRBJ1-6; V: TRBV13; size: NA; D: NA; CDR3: CASSFYRELVSPLHF; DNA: TGTGCCAGCAGCTTTTACAGGGAACTTGTTTCACCCCTCCACTTT
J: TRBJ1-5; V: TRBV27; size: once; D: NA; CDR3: CASSFGDGNQPQHF; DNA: TGTGCCAGCAGTTTCGGGGATGGCAATCAGCCCCAGCATTTT
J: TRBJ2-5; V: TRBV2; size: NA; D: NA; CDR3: CASTTGQETQYF; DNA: TGTGCCAGCACGACAGGTCAAGAGACCCAGTACTTC
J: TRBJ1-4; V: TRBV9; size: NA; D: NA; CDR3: CASSVTGHFSNEKLFF; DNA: TGTGCCAGCAGCGTAACAGGACATTTTTCTAATGAAAAACTGTTTTTT
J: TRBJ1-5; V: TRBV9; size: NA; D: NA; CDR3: CASSPGENQPQHF; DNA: TGTGCCAGCAGCCCCGGGGAGAATCAGCCCCAGCATTTT
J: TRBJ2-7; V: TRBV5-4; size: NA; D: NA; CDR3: CASSVAGDFYEQYF; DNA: TGTGCCAGCAGCGTGGCAGGGGATTTCTACGAGCAGTACTTC
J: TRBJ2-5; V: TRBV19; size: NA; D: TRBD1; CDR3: CASSRRGQGARETQYF; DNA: TGTGCCAGTAGTCGCCGTGGACAGGGGGCGAGAGAGACCCAGTACTTC